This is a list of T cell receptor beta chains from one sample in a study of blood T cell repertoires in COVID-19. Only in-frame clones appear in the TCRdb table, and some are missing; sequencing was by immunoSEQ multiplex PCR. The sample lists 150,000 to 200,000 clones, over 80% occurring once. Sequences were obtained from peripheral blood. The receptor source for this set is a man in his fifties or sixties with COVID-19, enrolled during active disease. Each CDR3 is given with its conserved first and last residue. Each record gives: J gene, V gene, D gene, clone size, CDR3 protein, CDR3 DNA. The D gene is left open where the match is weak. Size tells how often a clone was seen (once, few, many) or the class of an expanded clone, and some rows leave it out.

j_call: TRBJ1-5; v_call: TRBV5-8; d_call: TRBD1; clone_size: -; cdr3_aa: CASSLIGKGATQPQHF; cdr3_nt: TGTGCCAGCAGCCTGATCGGGAAGGGGGCCACTCAGCCCCAGCATTTT
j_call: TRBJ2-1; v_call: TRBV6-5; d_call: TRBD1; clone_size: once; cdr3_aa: CASSYGTDGNEQFF; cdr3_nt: TGTGCCAGCAGTTACGGGACAGACGGCAATGAGCAGTTCTTC
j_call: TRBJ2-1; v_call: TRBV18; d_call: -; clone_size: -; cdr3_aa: CASSNGAPNEQFF; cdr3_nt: TGTGCCAGCTCGAACGGAGCCCCCAATGAGCAGTTCTTC
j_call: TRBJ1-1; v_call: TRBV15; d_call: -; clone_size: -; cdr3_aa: CATSGPMNTEAFF; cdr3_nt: TGTGCCACCTCAGGGCCCATGAACACTGAAGCTTTCTTT
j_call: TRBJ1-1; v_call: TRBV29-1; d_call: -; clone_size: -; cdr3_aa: CSAISWNTEAFF; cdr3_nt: TGCAGCGCTATATCCTGGAACACTGAAGCTTTCTTT
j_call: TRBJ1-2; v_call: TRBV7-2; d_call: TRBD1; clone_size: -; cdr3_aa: CASSSGQGLYGYTF; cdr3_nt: TGTGCCAGCAGCTCAGGACAGGGACTCTATGGCTACACCTTC
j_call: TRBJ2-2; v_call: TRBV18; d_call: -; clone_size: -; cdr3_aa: CASSLGLNTGELFF; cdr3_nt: TGTGCCAGCTCACTAGGACTGAACACCGGGGAGCTGTTTTTT
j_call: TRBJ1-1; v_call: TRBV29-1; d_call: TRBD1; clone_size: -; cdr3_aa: CSVETRGETEAFF; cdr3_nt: TGCAGCGTTGAAACCAGGGGGGAAACTGAAGCTTTCTTT
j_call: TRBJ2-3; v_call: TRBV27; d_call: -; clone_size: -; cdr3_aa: CASSLLAASTDTQYF; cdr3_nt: TGTGCCAGCAGTTTGTTAGCGGCTAGCACAGATACGCAGTATTTT
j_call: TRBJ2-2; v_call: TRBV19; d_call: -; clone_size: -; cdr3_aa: CASSPRHSNTGELFF; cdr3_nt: TGTGCCAGTAGTCCCCGACACTCGAACACCGGGGAGCTGTTTTTT
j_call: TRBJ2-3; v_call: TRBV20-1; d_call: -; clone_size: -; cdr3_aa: CSARRSDTQYF; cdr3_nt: TGCAGTGCCAGGCGTTCGGATACGCAGTATTTT
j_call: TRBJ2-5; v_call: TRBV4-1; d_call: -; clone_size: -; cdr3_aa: CASTQGPLNDQYF; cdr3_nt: TGCGCCAGCACCCAGGGGCCCCTGAACGACCAGTACTTC
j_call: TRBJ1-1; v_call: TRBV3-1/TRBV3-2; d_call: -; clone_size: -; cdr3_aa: CASSLSSGDTEAFF; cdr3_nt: TGTGCCAGCAGCCTTTCTTCGGGGGACACTGAAGCTTTCTTT
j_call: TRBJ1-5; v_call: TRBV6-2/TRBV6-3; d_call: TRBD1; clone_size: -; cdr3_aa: CASSYMRRDRNNQPQHF; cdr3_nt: TGTGCCAGCAGTTACATGCGTCGGGACAGGAATAATCAGCCCCAGCATTTT
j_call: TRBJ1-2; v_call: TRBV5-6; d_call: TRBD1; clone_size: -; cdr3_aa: CASSPRTGFYGYTF; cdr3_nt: TGTGCCAGCAGCCCAAGGACAGGGTTCTATGGCTACACCTTC
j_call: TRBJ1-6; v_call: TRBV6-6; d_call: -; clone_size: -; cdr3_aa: CASSHLSSYNSPLHF; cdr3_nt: TGTGCCAGCAGCCATCTGAGCTCCTATAATTCACCCCTCCACTTT
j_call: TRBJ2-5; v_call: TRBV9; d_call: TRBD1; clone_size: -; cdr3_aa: CASSAGTGVQETQYF; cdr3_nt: TGTGCCAGCAGCGCCGGGACAGGGGTCCAAGAGACCCAGTACTTC
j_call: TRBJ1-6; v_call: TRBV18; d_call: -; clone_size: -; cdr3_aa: CASSPDRYSPLHF; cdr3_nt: TGTGCCAGCTCACCCGACAGGTATTCACCCCTCCACTTT
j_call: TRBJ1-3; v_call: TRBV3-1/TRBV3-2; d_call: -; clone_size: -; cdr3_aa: CASRGGAKGNTIYF; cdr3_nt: TGTGCCAGCAGAGGGGGGGCCAAGGGAAACACCATATATTTT
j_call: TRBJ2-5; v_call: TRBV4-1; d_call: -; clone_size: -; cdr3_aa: CASSHREGAETQYF; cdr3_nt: TGCGCCAGCAGCCACCGGGAAGGCGCGGAGACCCAGTACTTC
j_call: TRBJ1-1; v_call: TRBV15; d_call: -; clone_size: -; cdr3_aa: CATSDRGWNTEAFF; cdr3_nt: TGTGCCACCAGCGATCGTGGCTGGAACACTGAAGCTTTCTTT
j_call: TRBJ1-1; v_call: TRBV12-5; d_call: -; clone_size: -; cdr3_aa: CASGLVPGERPEAFF; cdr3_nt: TGTGCTAGTGGTTTGGTACCAGGGGAGAGACCTGAAGCTTTCTTT
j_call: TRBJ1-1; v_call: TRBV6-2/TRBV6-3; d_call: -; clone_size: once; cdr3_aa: CASSYGFVGQNTEAFF; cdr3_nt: TGTGCCAGCAGTTACGGTTTCGTCGGACAGAACACTGAAGCTTTCTTT